This T cell receptor (beta chain) was obtained from a study of neurological immune-mediated disorders. Study-wide results and limits: The multiple sclerosis repertoire cluster lacked an association with any feature, whether clinical or MRI. The level of TCR clonal expansion was highest in patients with HTLV-1-associated myelopathy and lowest in multiple sclerosis, where it fell below the level seen in healthy controls.

Comments on this clonotype: The antigen is not known.

V dropped 1 base and J dropped 5 bases, with 14 bases sitting between them. Germline V gives CDR1 LGHDT, CDR2 YNNKEL (reference sequence). CDR3 length equals 15 residues. Every sequencing run gave over 180 million TCR-beta sequences, taken from 15-18 subjects. TCRdb called the 5' RACE reads again in MiXCR, with one record for every CDR3 protein. The sample carries some 57,000 distinct CDR3 sequences, around 4% recorded once. The unsorted libraries were prepared from 2 million PBMCs (stored at -80 C). Sequencing was done on a sample of PBMCs. The sequence came from a man between 60 and 75 years old with multiple sclerosis. This chain joins TRBV3-1 and TRBJ2-5; D unclear. The CDR3 loop reads CASSQGWPPQETQYF. CDR3 DNA sequence: TGTGCCAGCAGCCAAGGGTGGCCGCCCCAGGAGACCCAGTACTTC.